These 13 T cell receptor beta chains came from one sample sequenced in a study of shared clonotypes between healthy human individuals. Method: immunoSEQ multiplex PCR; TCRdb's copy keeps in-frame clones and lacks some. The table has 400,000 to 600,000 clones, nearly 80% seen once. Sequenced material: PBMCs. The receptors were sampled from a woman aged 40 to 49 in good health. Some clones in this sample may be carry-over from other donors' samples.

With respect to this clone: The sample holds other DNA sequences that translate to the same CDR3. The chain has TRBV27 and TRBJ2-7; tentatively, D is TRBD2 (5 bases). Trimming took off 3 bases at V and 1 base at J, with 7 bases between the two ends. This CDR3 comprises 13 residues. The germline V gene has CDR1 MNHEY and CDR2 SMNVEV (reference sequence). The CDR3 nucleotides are TGTGCCAGCAGTTTTGGGGAGTCCTACGAGCAGTACTTC. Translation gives CASSFGESYEQYF.

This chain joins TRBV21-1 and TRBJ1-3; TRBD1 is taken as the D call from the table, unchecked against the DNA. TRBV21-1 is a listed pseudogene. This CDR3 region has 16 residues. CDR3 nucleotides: TGTGCCAGCAGCAAAGCGCTGGCCTGCTCTGGAAACACCATATATTTT. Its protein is CASSKALACSGNTIYF.

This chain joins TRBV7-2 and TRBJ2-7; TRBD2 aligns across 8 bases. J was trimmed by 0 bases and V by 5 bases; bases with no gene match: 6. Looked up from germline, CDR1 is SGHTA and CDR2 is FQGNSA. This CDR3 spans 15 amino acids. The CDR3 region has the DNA TGTGCCAGCAGCGTAGGGGGGACTAGCTCCTACGAGCAGTACTTC. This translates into CASSVGGTSSYEQYF.

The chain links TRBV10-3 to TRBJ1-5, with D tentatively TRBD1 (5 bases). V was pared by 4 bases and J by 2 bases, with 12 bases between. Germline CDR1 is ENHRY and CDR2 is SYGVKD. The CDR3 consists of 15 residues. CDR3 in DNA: TGTGCCATCAGTGGGGGGGGGATGGGCAATCAGCCCCAGCATTTT. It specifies CAISGGGMGNQPQHF.

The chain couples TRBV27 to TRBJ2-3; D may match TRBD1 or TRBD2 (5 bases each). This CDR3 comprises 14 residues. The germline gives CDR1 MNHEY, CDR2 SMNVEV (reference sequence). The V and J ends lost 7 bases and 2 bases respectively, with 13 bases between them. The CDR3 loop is CASNRDGHTDTQYF. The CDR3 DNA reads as TGTGCCAGCAACCGGGACGGACACACAGATACGCAGTATTTT.

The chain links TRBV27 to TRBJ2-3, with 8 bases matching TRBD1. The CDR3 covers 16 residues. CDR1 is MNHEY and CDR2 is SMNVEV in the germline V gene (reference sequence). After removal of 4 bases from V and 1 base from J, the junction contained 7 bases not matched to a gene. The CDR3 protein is CASSSQGAPGTDTQYF. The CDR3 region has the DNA TGTGCCAGCAGTTCTCAGGGGGCCCCGGGCACAGATACGCAGTATTTT.

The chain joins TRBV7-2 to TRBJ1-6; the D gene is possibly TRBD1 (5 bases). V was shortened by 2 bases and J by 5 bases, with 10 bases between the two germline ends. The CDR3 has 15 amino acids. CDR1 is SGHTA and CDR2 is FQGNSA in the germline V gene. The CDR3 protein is CASSLRGRDNSPLHF. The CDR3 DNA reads TGTGCCAGCAGCTTAAGAGGCAGGGATAATTCACCCCTCCACTTT. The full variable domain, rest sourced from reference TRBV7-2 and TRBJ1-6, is GAGVSQSPSNKVTEKGKDVELRCDPISGHTALYWYRQSLGQGLEFLIYFQGNSAPDKSGLPSDRFSAERTGGSVSTLTIQRTQQEDSAVYLCASSLRGRDNSPLHFGNGTRLTVT.

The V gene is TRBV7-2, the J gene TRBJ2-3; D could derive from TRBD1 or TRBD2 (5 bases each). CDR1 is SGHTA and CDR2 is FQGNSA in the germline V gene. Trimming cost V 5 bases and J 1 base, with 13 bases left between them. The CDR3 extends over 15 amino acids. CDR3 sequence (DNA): TGTGCCAGCAGCCTCCGGGACCCCGGCACAGATACGCAGTATTTT. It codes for CASSLRDPGTDTQYF.

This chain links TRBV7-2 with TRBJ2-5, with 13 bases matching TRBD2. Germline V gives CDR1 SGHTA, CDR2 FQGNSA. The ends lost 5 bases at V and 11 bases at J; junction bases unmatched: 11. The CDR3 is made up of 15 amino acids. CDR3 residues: CASSSQWTSGRGQYF. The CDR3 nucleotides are TGTGCCAGCAGCAGCCAGTGGACTAGCGGGAGAGGGCAGTACTTC.

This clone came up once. Here the CDR3 reads CSARGVWEAFF. The CDR3 coding sequence is TGCAGTGCTAGAGGCGTCTGGGAAGCTTTCTTT. V usage is TRBV20-1 and J usage is TRBJ1-1; D remains ambiguous. The germline V gene encodes CDR1 DFQATT and CDR2 SNEGSKA (reference sequence). Trimming took off 1 base at V and 8 bases at J, with 8 bases between the two ends. This CDR3 has 11 amino acids.

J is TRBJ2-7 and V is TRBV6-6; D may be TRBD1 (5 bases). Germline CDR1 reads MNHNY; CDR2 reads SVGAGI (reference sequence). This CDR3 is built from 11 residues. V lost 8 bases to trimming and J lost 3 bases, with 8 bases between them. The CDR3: CASGQGYEQYF. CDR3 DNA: TGTGCCAGCGGGCAGGGCTACGAGCAGTACTTC.

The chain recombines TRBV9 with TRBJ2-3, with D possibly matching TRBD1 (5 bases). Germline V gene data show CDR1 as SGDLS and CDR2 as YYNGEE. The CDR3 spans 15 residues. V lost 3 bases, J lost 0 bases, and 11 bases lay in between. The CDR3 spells CASSGGVASTDTQYF. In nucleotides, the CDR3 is TGTGCCAGCAGCGGGGGCGTAGCTAGCACAGATACGCAGTATTTT.

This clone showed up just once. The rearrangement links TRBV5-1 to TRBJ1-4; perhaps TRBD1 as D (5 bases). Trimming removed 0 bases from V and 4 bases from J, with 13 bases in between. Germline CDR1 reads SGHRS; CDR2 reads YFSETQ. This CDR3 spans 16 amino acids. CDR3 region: CASSLDRSRGNEKLFF. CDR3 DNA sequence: TGCGCCAGCAGCTTGGATCGTTCAAGGGGTAATGAAAAACTGTTTTTT.